This T cell receptor (beta chain) was retrieved from a study of cytomegalovirus exposure and HLA in healthy donors. General study results and limits: Listed as cytomegalovirus-associated were around 160 TCR beta chains.

With respect to this clone: Its target is unknown.

Both 60 Vbeta primers and 13 Jbeta primers went into the PCR. Assay used: immunoSEQ multiplex PCR; TCRdb lists only in-frame clones, some missing. In the table there are 100,000 to 140,000 clones, approximately 76% of which are singletons. The source is a man aged 18-30 years in good health and CMV-seronegative. Sequencing was done on a sample of PBMCs.

CDR3 loop: CSGWTGAVTDTQYF. The CDR3 DNA sequence: TGCAGCGGATGGACAGGGGCCGTCACAGATACGCAGTATTTT. The chain carries TRBV29-1 and TRBJ2-3; TRBD1 matches 9 bases. The germline gives CDR1 SQVTM, CDR2 ANQGSEA. V lost 7 bases to trimming and J lost 2 bases; unmatched junction nucleotides: 7. This CDR3 has 14 residues.